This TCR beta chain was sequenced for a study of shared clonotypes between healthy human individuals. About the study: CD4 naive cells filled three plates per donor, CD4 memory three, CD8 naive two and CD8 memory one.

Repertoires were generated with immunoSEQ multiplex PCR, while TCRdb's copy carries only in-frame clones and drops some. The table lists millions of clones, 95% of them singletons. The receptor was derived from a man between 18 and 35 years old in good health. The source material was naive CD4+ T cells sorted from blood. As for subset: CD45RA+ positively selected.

CDR3 region: CASSQDPGREETQYF. In DNA, the CDR3 is TGCGCCAGCAGCCAAGATCCTGGCAGGGAGGAGACCCAGTACTTC. This rearrangement joins TRBV4-1 to TRBJ2-5; D may be TRBD1 or TRBD2 (5 bases each). Germline V gene data show CDR1 as MGHRA and CDR2 as YSYEKL. CDR3 length: 15 residues. V gave up 0 bases and J gave up 5 bases, with 13 bases separating them.